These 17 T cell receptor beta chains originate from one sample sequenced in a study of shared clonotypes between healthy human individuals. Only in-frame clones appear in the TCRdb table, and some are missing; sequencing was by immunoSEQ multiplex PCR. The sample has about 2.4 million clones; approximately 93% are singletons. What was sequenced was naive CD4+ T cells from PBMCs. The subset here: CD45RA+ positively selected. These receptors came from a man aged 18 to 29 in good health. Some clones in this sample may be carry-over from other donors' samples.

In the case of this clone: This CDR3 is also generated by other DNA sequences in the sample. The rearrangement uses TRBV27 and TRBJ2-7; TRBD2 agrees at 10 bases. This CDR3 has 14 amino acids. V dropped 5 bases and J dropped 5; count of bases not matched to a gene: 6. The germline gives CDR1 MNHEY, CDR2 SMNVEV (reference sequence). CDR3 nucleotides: TGTGCCAGCAGTCTACTAGCGGGAAGGAACGAGCAGTACTTC. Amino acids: CASSLLAGRNEQYF.

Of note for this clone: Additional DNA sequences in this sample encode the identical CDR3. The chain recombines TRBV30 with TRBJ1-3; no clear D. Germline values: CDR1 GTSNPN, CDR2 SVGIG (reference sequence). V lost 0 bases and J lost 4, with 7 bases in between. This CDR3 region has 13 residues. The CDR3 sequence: CAWSVLSGNTIYF. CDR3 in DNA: TGTGCCTGGAGTGTACTATCGGGAAACACCATATATTTT.

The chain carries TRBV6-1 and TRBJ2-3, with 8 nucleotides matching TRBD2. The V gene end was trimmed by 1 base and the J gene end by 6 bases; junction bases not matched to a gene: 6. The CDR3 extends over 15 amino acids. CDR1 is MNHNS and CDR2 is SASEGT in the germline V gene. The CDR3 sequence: CASSEVAGGRDTQYF. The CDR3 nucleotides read TGTGCCAGCAGTGAAGTGGCGGGAGGCAGGGATACGCAGTATTTT.

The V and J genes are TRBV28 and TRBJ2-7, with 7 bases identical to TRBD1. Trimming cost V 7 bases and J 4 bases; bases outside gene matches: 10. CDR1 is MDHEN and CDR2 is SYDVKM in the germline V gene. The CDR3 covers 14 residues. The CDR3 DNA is TGTGCCAGCACTTCCGGGACAGATTATTACGAGCAGTACTTC. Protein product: CASTSGTDYYEQYF.

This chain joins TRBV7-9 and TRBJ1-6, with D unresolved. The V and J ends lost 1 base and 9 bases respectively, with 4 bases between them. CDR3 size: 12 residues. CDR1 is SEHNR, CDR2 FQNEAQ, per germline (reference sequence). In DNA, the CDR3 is TGTGCCAGCAGCTTAGAAGTTTCACCCCTCCACTTT. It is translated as CASSLEVSPLHF.

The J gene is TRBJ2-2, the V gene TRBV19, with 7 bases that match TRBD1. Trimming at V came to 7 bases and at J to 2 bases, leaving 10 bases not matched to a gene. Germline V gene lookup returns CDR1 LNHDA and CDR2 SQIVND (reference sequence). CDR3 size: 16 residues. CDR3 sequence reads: CASKRLGQTNTGELFF. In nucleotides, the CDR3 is TGTGCCAGTAAAAGGTTGGGACAGACTAACACCGGGGAGCTGTTTTTT.

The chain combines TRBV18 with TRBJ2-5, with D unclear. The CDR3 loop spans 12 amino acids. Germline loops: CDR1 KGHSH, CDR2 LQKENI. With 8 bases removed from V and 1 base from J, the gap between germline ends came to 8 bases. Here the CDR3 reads CASTESQETQYF. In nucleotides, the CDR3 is TGTGCCAGCACCGAGAGCCAAGAGACCCAGTACTTC.

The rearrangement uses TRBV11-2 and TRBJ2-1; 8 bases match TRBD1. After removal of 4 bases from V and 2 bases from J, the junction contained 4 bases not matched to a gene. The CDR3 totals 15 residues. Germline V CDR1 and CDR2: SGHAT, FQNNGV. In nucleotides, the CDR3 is TGTGCCAGCAGCTCCGCGACAGGGGCCTACAATGAGCAGTTCTTC. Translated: CASSSATGAYNEQFF.

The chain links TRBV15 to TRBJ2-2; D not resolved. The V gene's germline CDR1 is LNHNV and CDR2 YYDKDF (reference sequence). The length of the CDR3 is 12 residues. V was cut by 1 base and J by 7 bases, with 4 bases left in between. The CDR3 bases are TGTGCCACCAGCAGAGGGGACGGGGAGCTGTTTTTT. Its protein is CATSRGDGELFF.

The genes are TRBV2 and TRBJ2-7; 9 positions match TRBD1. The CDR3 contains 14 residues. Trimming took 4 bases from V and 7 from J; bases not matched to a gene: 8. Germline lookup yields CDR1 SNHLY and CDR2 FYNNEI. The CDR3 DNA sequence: TGTGCCAGCAGTGGAGGACCGACAGGGGGAGAGCAGTACTTC. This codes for CASSGGPTGGEQYF.

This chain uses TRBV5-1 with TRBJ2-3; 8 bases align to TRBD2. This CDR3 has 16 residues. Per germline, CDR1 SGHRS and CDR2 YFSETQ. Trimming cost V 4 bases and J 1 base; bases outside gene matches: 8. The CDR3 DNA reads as TGCGCCAGCAGCGGAAATAGCGGGGATGGCACAGATACGCAGTATTTT. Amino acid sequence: CASSGNSGDGTDTQYF. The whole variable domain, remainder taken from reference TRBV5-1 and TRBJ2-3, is KAGVTQTPRYLIKTRGQQVTLSCSPISGHRSVSWYQQTPGQGLQFLFEYFSETQRNKGNFPGRFSGRQFSNSRSEMNVSTLELGDSALYLCASSGNSGDGTDTQYFGPGTRLTVL.

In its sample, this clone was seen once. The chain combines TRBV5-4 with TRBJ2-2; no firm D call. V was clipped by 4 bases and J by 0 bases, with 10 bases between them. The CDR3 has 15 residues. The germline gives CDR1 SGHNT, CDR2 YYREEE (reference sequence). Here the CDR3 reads CASSPSWANTGELFF. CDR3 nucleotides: TGTGCCAGCAGCCCTAGTTGGGCGAACACCGGGGAGCTGTTTTTT.

Here the CDR3 DNA reads TGTGCCAGCAGCCCATCCGGGACAAGGAATCAGCCCCAGCATTTT. Translating it yields CASSPSGTRNQPQHF. The chain links TRBV6-6 to TRBJ1-5, with D maybe TRBD1 (6 bases). CDR3 size: 15 residues. V lost 6 bases to trimming and J lost 4 bases, with 16 bases between them. CDR1 MNHNY and CDR2 SVGAGI come from the germline V gene (reference sequence).

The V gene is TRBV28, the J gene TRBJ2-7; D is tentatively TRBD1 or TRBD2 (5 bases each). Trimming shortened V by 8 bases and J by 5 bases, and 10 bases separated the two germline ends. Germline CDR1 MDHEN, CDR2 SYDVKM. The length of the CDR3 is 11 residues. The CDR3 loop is CASRGDHEQYF. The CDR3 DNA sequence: TGTGCCAGCCGAGGGGACCACGAGCAGTACTTC.

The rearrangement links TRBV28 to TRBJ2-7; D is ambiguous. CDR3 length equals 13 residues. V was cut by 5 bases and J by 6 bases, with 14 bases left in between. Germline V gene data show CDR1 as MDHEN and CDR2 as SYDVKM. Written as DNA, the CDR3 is TGTGCCAGCAGTCGCGATCCTCAACTCGAGCAGTACTTC. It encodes CASSRDPQLEQYF.

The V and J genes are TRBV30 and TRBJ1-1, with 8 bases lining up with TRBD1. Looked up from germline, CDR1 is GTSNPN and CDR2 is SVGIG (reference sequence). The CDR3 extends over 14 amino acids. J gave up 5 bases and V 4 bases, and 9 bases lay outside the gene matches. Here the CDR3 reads CAWKQQGESTEAFF. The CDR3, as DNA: TGTGCCTGGAAGCAACAGGGGGAGTCAACTGAAGCTTTCTTT.

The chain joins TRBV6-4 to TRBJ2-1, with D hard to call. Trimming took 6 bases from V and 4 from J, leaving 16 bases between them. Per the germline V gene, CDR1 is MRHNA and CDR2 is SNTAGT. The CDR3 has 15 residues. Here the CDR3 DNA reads TGTGCCAGCAGAAGATCTGATCTACCGTACAATGAGCAGTTCTTC. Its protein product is CASRRSDLPYNEQFF.